This TCR beta chain was captured in a study of T cell responses to AZD1222 COVID-19 vaccine (dated by TCRdb to the early 2020s). Turning to the overall study: AZD1222 recipients whose second dose came at about 4 weeks and those whose second dose came at about 12 weeks were combined into one group, since spike-specific TCR depth and breadth did not differ between the two schedules. A total of about 230 trial participants underwent TCR sequencing, of whom roughly 210 received two doses of AZD1222 and 26 received two doses of the MenACWY control vaccine. Trial participants were enrolled by age into subgroups of 18-55, 56-69 and 70-plus years, and around 150, 28 and 57 TCR-sequenced participants, respectively, were included in these subgroups.

From the cysteine through the phenylalanine, the CDR3 covers 16 amino acids. Just the 48-base CDR3 DNA is kept, in frame starting at base 1. CDR1 is given as SGHNT and CDR2 as YYREEE, both from the germline V gene (reference sequence). The junction carries 15 bases between V and J, which are trimmed by 0 bases and 2 bases respectively. The sample's time point label is to be understood as: baseline before first vaccination. The vaccinee samples were drawn from two UK trials, COV001 and COV002, one of which was a single-blind randomized controlled phase 2/3 trial testing AZD1222 (ChAdOx1 nCoV-19) in healthy adults. For TCRbeta chain sequencing, PBMC samples from trial participants were taken at day 0 and at day 28 after the second dose. Summary of the overall study and its limitations: The vaccine-associated CD4 TCRs covered the entire spike protein, and the dominant responses fell in regions 160-218 and 743-854. Because no samples from the day 14 peak response were available, repertoires could be characterized only after the peak T cell response. Participants were mostly white British and included more females than males, and it was suggested by the authors that clonal diversity may have been underestimated. Reportedly, almost half of the unique spike-specific TCRs recognized epitopes lying outside the regions that are mutated in the B.1.351 and B.1.1.7 variants. A significant rise in spike-specific TCR breadth and depth was observed after two AZD1222 doses relative to day 0 and relative to MenACWY recipients. In the small 56-69-year group, the increase in depth fell short of significance, most likely because of low power. Conclusions about previously exposed vaccinees are limited because only five to seven AZD1222 recipients were SARS-CoV-2 seropositive at baseline.

Comment on this clone: Its recognized antigen is unknown. No qualities accompany the bases; no much larger clone lies one base away.

The CDR3 regions of human TCRbeta chains were analyzed by immunosequencing. Turning to the authors' computational methods: Repertoire TCRs were checked for matches against a reference library of SARS-CoV-2-specific TCRs that had been generated using the MIRA antigen-specificity platform. Breadth was defined as the fraction of unique TCRs that were SARS-CoV-2-associated, and depth was defined as the fraction of total T cells that were SARS-CoV-2-associated. Using the MIRA data, each spike-specific TCR was mapped to the spike region that the TCR reacts to and placed in a CD4 or CD8 class. Log10-transformed breadth and depth values were compared by one-way ANOVA with Sidak's multiple comparisons tests. The table comes from immuneACCESS by way of TCRdb, which keeps in-frame sequences with V and J called. Part of the clones is missing from these tables; in studies checked, under half for an unresolved V gene and the rest for unknown reasons. That table furnishes V, J and clone size, whereas the DNA furnished D and trimming. This sample has under 150,000 clones in its table, and roughly 90% of those were observed once. In total, the top ten clones hold approximately 3% of the sample.

The rearranged chain carries TRBV5-4 and TRBJ2-7; a weak D assignment points to TRBD1 (6 bases agree). The receptor was derived from an adult in good health. Sequences were derived from peripheral blood, sampled on day 0 of AZD1222 vaccination. The nucleotide sequence is given as TGTGCCAGCAGCTTGGTACCTCGGACAGACACCTACGAGCAGTACTTC. Translated, this is CASSLVPRTDTYEQYF.